The source of this T cell receptor (beta chain) is a study of T cells in Graves' hyperthyroidism and ophthalmopathy. This CDR3 comprises 15 residues. CDR1 and CDR2 (germline): GTSNPN, SVGIG (reference sequence). J gave up 13 bases and V 4 bases, and 19 bases lay outside the gene matches. This clonotype was seen repeatedly, ten times or more. The CDR3 regions of TCR beta were amplified from RNA transcripts. TCR CDR3 underwent first-round RT-PCR with the HTBI primer set. A single record per CDR3 protein comes from TCRdb applying MiXCR to the multiplex PCR reads. The sample yields some 270,000 distinct CDR3 sequences, roughly an eighth seen once.

What was sequenced was blood. The sequence derives from a woman aged 40 to 55 with Graves' hyperthyroidism. The J gene is TRBJ2-5, the V gene TRBV30; the match to TRBD1 covers 9 bases. The CDR3 here is CAWKPKTGGTPWWYF. For the CDR3, the DNA is TGTGCCTGGAAACCTAAGACAGGGGGAACACCCTGGTGGTACTTC. Full variable domain (outside the CDR3, taken from reference TRBV30 and TRBJ2-5): SQTIHQWPATLVQPVGSPLSLECTVEGTSNPNLYWYRQAAGRGLQLLFYSVGIGQISSEVPQNLSASRPQDRQFILSSKKLLLSDSGFYLCAWKPKTGGTPWWYFGPGTRLLVL.